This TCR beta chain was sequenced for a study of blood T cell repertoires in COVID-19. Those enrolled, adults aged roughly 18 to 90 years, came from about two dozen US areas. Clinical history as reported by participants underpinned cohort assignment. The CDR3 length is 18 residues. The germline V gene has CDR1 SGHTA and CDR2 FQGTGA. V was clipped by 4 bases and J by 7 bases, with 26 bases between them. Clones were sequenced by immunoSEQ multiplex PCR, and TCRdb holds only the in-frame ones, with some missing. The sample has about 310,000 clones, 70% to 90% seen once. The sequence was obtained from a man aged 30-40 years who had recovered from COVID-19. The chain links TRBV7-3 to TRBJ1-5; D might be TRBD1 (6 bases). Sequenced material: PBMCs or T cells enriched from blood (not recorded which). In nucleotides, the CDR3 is TGTGCCAGCAGCTCCAATTCAATAGGGACATCAGCCAGGCAGCCCCAGCATTTT. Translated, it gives CASSSNSIGTSARQPQHF. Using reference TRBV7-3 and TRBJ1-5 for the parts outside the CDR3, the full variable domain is GAGVSQTPSNKVTEKGKYVELRCDPISGHTALYWYRQSLGQGPEFLIYFQGTGAADDSGLPNDRFFAVRPEGSVSTLKIQRTERGDSAVYLCASSSNSIGTSARQPQHFGDGTRLSIL.